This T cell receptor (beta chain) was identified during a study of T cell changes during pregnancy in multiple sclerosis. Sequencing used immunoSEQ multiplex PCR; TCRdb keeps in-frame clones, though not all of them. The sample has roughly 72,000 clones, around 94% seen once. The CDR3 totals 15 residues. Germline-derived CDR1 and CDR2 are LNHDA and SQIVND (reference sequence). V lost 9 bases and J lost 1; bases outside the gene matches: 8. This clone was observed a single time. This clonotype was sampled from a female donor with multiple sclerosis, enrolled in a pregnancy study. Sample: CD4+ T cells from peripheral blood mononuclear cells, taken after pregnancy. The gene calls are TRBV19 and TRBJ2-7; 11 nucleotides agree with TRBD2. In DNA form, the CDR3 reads TGTGCCAGCCGGAGAGGGACTAGCGGATCCTACGAGCAGTACTTC. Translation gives CASRRGTSGSYEQYF. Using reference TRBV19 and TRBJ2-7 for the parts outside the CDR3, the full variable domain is DGGITQSPKYLFRKEGQNVTLSCEQNLNHDAMYWYRQDPGQGLRLIYYSQIVNDFQKGDIAEGYSVSREKKESFPLTVTSAQKNPTAFYLCASRRGTSGSYEQYFGPGTRLTVT.